The rows below give T cell receptor beta chains drawn from one sample of a study of T cell responses to AZD1222 COVID-19 vaccine. Clones were sequenced by immunoSEQ multiplex PCR, and TCRdb holds only the in-frame ones, with some missing. This sample has 200,000 to 250,000 clones, with approximately 94% found just once. The specimen comprised peripheral blood, sampled 28 days after the second dose of the MenACWY control vaccine. The source of these receptors is an adult who received the MenACWY meningococcal vaccine as a control. Each CDR3 is given with its conserved first and last residue. The D gene is left open where the match is weak. Clone size appears in some rows only: once, few, many, or a class for an expanded clone.

v_gene	abundance	j_gene	d_gene	CDR3nt	CDR3aa
TRBV28	.	TRBJ2-1	.	TGTGCCAGCAGTTTACCGCATGAGCAGTTCTTC	CASSLPHEQFF
TRBV7-6	.	TRBJ1-2	.	TGTGCCAGCAGCTTTCGGGGTGGCTACACCTTC	CASSFRGGYTF
TRBV7-6	once	TRBJ1-5	.	TGTGCCAGCAGCTTAGGATCAGGGCGGAATCAGCCCCAGCATTTT	CASSLGSGRNQPQHF
TRBV5-4	.	TRBJ1-1	.	TGTGCCAGCAGCCCTGGCCAGCGGGGCACTGAAGCTTTCTTT	CASSPGQRGTEAFF
TRBV5-1	.	TRBJ2-2	.	TGCGCCAGCAGCTTGGCCGTAGACTCCGGGGAGCTGTTTTTT	CASSLAVDSGELFF
TRBV7-8	once	TRBJ2-1	.	TGTGCCAGCAGCTTAGGACGCACCCGGCTAGCGATTTTGAATGAGCAGTTCTTC	CASSLGRTRLAILNEQFF
TRBV30	.	TRBJ2-1	.	TGTGCCTGGAGCGAAAACCTCTACAATGAGCAGTTCTTC	CAWSENLYNEQFF
TRBV14	.	TRBJ1-1	.	TGTGCCAGCAGCCAGATGACGAACACTGAAGCTTTCTTT	CASSQMTNTEAFF
TRBV7-3	.	TRBJ2-1	.	TGTGCCAGCAGCTTAACTACGGGACACAATGAGCAGTTCTTC	CASSLTTGHNEQFF
TRBV27	.	TRBJ2-5	.	TGTGCCAGCAGTCCCGACCTGACTAAGATGGAGACCCAGTACTTC	CASSPDLTKMETQYF
TRBV4-2	.	TRBJ2-3	.	TGTGCCAGCAGCCAAGAATCTTCGGGGAACAGAGATACGCAGTATTTT	CASSQESSGNRDTQYF